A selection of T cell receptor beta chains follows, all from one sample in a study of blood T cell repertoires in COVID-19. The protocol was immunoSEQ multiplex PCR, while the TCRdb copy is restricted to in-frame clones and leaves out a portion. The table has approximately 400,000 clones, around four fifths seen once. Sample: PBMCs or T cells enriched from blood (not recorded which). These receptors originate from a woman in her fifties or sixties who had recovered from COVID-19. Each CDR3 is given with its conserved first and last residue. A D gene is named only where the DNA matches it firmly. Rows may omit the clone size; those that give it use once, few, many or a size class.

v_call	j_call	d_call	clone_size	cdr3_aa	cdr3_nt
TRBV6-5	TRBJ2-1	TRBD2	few	CASSTSVSYNEQFF	TGTGCCAGCAGTACTAGCGTTTCCTACAATGAGCAGTTCTTC
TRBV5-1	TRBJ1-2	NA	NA	CASSPENYGYTF	TGCGCCAGCAGCCCCGAGAACTATGGCTACACCTTC
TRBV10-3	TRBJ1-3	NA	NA	CAISNQNSGNTIYF	TGTGCCATCAGTAACCAGAACTCTGGAAACACCATATATTTT
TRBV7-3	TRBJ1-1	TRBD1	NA	CASSLNLQGEAFF	TGTGCCAGCAGCTTAAACCTACAGGGGGAAGCTTTCTTT
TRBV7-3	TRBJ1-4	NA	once	CASSLTRQLNEKLFF	TGTGCCAGCAGCTTAACGAGGCAGCTAAATGAAAAACTGTTTTTT
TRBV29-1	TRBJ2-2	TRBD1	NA	CSARQGVNTGELFF	TGCAGCGCGCGACAGGGGGTGAACACCGGGGAGCTGTTTTTT
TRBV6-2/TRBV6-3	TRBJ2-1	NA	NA	CASSYSLLDTYNEQFF	TGTGCCAGCAGTTACTCTTTACTAGATACCTACAATGAGCAGTTCTTC
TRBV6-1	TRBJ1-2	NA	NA	CASSETQNYGYTF	TGTGCCAGCAGTGAAACACAGAACTATGGCTACACCTTC
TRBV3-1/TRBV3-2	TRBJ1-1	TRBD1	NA	CASSLGQGSAEAFF	TGTGCCAGCAGCCTCGGACAGGGATCGGCAGAAGCTTTCTTT
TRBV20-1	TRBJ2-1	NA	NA	CSASMGDEQFF	TGCAGTGCATCAATGGGAGATGAGCAGTTCTTC
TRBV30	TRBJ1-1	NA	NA	CAWTAQTNTEAFF	TGTGCCTGGACGGCACAGACGAACACTGAAGCTTTCTTT
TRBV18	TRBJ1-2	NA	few	CASSPSGGSGYTF	TGTGCCAGCTCACCGTCCGGGGGGTCCGGCTACACCTTC
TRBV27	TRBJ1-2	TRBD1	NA	CASRLGQNYGYTF	TGTGCCAGCCGCCTGGGACAGAACTATGGCTACACCTTC
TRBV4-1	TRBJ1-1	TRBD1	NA	CASSQVAGGYTEAFF	TGCGCCAGCAGCCAAGTGGCAGGGGGTTACACTGAAGCTTTCTTT